This TCR beta chain derives from a study of shared clonotypes between healthy human individuals. About the study: Each donor's CD8 memory used one plate, CD8 naive two, each CD4 subset three. Study-wide points: As a rule, naive subsets had a larger estimated richness than memory subsets. Investigators collected only blood, and repertoires in tissues likely differ.

The DNA input per sorted-subset replicate PCR was roughly 210 ng, corresponding to 30,000 or so T cell genomes. Repertoires were generated with immunoSEQ multiplex PCR, while TCRdb's copy carries only in-frame clones and drops some. The table shows more than 850,000 clones, with approximately 80% occurring only once. The CDR3 runs 15 residues. The ends lost 6 bases at V and 3 bases at J; junction bases unmatched: 8. CDR1 is MDHEN, CDR2 SYDVKM, per germline. To note about this clone: The antigen is undetermined.

This chain connects TRBV28 to TRBJ2-7; 10 bases agree with TRBD1. Sequenced: memory CD4+ T cells from PBMCs. Noted subset: CD45RA-negative fraction. This clonotype was sampled from a man between 18 and 35 years old in good health. Some clones in this sample may be carry-over from other donors' samples. The chain's CDR3 is CASSRPGTGVYEQYF. CDR3 DNA: TGTGCCAGCAGCCGGCCCGGGACAGGGGTCTACGAGCAGTACTTC.